This T cell receptor beta chain was retrieved from a study of read filtering for tumor transcriptome and immune sequencing. This library used about 360 ng RNA and molecular barcoded adaptors spanning alpha/delta and beta/gamma chains. TCRdb reprocessed the reads via MiXCR and lists one record per CDR3 protein. There are 50,000 to 65,000 distinct CDR3 sequences in the sample; under 20% occur only once, and 11% to 15% lies in the top ten. This clonotype occurred many times. With V trimmed by 5 bases and J by 1 base, 3 bases remained unmatched. Germline loops: CDR1 MDHEN, CDR2 SYDVKM. The CDR3 has 15 amino acids.

Sequencing was done on a sample of a population of CD138-negative cells sorted from bone marrow. The receptor's source is a donor older than 35 with multiple myeloma. The genes are TRBV28 and TRBJ1-1, with 11 bases that match TRBD1. CDR3 in DNA: TGTGCCAGCAGTGAAGGGACAGGGGGGAACACTGAAGCTTTCTTT. Its protein product is CASSEGTGGNTEAFF.